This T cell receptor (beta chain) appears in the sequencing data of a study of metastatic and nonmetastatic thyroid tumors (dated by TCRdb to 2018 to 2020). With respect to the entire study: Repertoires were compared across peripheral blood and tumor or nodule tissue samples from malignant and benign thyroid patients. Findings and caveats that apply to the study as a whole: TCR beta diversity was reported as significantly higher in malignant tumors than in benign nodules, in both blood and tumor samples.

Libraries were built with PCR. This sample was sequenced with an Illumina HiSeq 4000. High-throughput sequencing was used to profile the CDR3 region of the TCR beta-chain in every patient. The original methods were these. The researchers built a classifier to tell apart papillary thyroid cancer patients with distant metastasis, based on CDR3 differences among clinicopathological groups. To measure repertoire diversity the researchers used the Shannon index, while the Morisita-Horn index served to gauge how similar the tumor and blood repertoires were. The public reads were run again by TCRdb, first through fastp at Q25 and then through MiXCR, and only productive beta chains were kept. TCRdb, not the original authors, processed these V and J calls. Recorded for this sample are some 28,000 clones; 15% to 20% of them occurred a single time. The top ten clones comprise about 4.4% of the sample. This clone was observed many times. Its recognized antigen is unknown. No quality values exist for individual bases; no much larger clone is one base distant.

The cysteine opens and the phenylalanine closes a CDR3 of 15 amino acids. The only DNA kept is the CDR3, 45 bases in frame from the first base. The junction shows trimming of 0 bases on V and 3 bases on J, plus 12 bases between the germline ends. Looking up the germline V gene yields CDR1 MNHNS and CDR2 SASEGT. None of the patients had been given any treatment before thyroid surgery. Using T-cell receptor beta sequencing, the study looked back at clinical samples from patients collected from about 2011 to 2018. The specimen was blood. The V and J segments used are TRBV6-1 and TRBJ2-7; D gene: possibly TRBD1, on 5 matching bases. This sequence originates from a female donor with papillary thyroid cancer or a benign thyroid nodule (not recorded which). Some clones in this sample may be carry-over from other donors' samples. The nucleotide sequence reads TGTGCCAGCAGTGAAGCCCCGACAGCTTACTACGAGCAGTACTTC. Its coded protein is CASSEAPTAYYEQYF.